What follows is one T cell receptor (beta chain) and its context. What it binds is not known. Quantitative 5'-RACE with molecular barcodes produced the TCR beta libraries. TCRdb reanalysed the 5' RACE reads using MiXCR and keeps one entry per CDR3 protein. Of about 130,000 distinct CDR3 sequences listed, 17% are singletons. This entry is derived from a study of CD8 T cells in ankylosing spondylitis. V lost 0 bases to trimming and J lost 2 bases; unmatched junction nucleotides: 9. CDR1 is SGHKS, CDR2 YYEKEE, per germline (reference sequence). This CDR3 is built from 18 residues. Regarding the study as a whole: Characteristic of ankylosing spondylitis blood, it appeared, was a TCR beta motif comprising about eight highly homologous variants.

The chain is built from TRBV5-5 and TRBJ2-3; 10 bases agree with TRBD2. The TCR sequence derives from a male donor with ankylosing spondylitis. The sample taken for sequencing was blood, either unsorted or a sorted T cell fraction (not recorded which). CDR3 residues: CASSLAGVSGRITDTQYF. CDR3 sequence (DNA): TGTGCCAGCAGCTTGGCCGGGGTTAGCGGGAGGATCACAGATACGCAGTATTTT.